These T cell receptor beta chains were read from a single sample in a study of T cells in Graves' hyperthyroidism and ophthalmopathy. TCRdb passed the multiplex PCR reads through MiXCR, listing each CDR3 protein once. The table has approximately 690,000 distinct CDR3 sequences, roughly 20% seen once. The sequenced material came from blood. These receptors were taken from a man under 40 with Graves' ophthalmopathy. CDR3s include the opening cysteine and the closing phenylalanine or tryptophan. The order of the fields is D gene, J gene, clone size, V gene, CDR3 DNA, CDR3 protein. D genes are given only for firm matches. Only some rows state a clone size, as once, few, many or a class for expanded clones.

. TRBJ2-1 few TRBV11-2 TGCGCCAGCAGTGGACACGGAGACCCTTACAATGAGCAGTTCTTC CASSGHGDPYNEQFF
TRBD1 TRBJ1-2 . TRBV4-2 TGTGCCAGCAGACCTGGTGGGGCAGGGGGTGGCTACACCTTC CASRPGGAGGGYTF
. TRBJ2-6 . TRBV5-1 TGCGCCAGCAGCTTGATAGCGAGCTCTGGGGCCAACGTCCTGACTTTC CASSLIASSGANVLTF
TRBD2 TRBJ2-1 few TRBV2 TGTGCCAGCAGTCAAAGGGGACTAGCTGTCGGCATGGGCTCCTACAATGAGCAGTTCTTC CASSQRGLAVGMGSYNEQFF
. TRBJ1-6 . TRBV19 TGTGCCAGTAGTCTCCGGGACGGTTCACCCCTCCACTTT CASSLRDGSPLHF
. TRBJ1-4 few TRBV19 TGTGCCAGTAGCCGGACGGCTGACGGGAAACTGTTTTTT CASSRTADGKLFF
. TRBJ2-2 many TRBV5-1 TGCGCCAGCAGTACGAACACCGGGGAGCTGTTTTTT CASSTNTGELFF
. TRBJ2-3 few TRBV2 TGTGCCAGCAGGAGCTCCGGGACCTACACCACAGATACGCAGTATTTT CASRSSGTYTTDTQYF
TRBD2 TRBJ2-2 . TRBV29-1 TGCAGCGTTGCCCTAGCGGGAGTTGGCGGGGAGCTGTTTTTT CSVALAGVGGELFF
TRBD2 TRBJ2-1 . TRBV7-2 TGTGCCAGCAGCTCCCCCTTCTGGACTAGCGGGAGGACCAGCTCCTACAATGAGCAGTTCTTC CASSSPFWTSGRTSSYNEQFF
TRBD1 TRBJ1-5 . TRBV19 TGTGCCAGTAGTACCCCGACAGGGGTAAGCAATCAGCCCCAGCATTTT CASSTPTGVSNQPQHF
. TRBJ1-1 . TRBV19 TGTGCCAGTAGTACGACGGGGACGGCTGAAGCTTTCTTT CASSTTGTAEAFF
. TRBJ2-2 few TRBV14 TGTGCCAGCAACCGATGGGGGTCCGGGGAGCTGTTTTTT CASNRWGSGELFF
TRBD1 TRBJ1-5 . TRBV10-2 TGCGCCAGCAGTTATGGGACAGGGAAAGGGAGTCAGCCCCAGCATTTT CASSYGTGKGSQPQHF
. TRBJ2-7 many TRBV5-1 TGTGCCAGCAGCTTAGGCCAGTCCTACGAGCAGTACTTC CASSLGQSYEQYF
. TRBJ2-5 few TRBV28 TGTGCCAGCACCCCGCCGGGAGCGGGCCACCAAGAGACCCAGTACTTC CASTPPGAGHQETQYF
. TRBJ2-1 few TRBV29-1 TGCAGCGTTGTCAGTATCTACAATGAGCAGTTCTTC CSVVSIYNEQFF
. TRBJ2-1 . TRBV13 TGTGCCAGCAGCTTATGGGCCCTCAATGAGCAGTTCTTC CASSLWALNEQFF
. TRBJ1-5 many TRBV4-3 TGCGCCAGCAGCCAATCGCAGGGCAATCAGCCCCAGCATTTT CASSQSQGNQPQHF
. TRBJ2-7 . TRBV4-1 TGCGCCAGCAGCCAAGCAAGTAACTCCTACGAGCAGTACTTC CASSQASNSYEQYF
TRBD2 TRBJ2-7 . TRBV4-1 TGCGCCAGCAGCCCCGGGGCTAGCGGGAGGAACGAGCAGTACTTC CASSPGASGRNEQYF
. TRBJ1-6 many TRBV30 TGTGCCTGGAGTGTAGGAGGAGGCGGGAATTCACCCCTCCACTTT CAWSVGGGGNSPLHF
TRBD1 TRBJ2-7 . TRBV11-2 TGTGCCAGCAGCCGCGTTGGGACAGTAATATCCTACGAGCAGTACTTC CASSRVGTVISYEQYF
. TRBJ2-7 few TRBV27 TGTGCCAGCATATCGGGTTCAGGGTCGGACGAGCAGTACTTC CASISGSGSDEQYF
TRBD1 TRBJ2-7 many TRBV13 TGTGCCAGCAGCGCCCGGGACAGCCCCTACGAGCAGTACTTC CASSARDSPYEQYF
. TRBJ2-5 . TRBV7-9 TGTGCCAGTAGTCCAGCGAGGGGGGCCCAGTACTTC CASSPARGAQYF
. TRBJ1-1 few TRBV4-2 TGTGCCAGCAGCCAACCCCCGACTGAAGCTTTCTTT CASSQPPTEAFF
. TRBJ2-7 few TRBV11-2 TGTGCCAGCAGTTTATACCTGAGCTCCTACGAGCAGTACTTC CASSLYLSSYEQYF
. TRBJ2-2 many TRBV28 TGTGCCAGCAGTTTAGGCCTGAACACCGGGGAGCTGTTTTTT CASSLGLNTGELFF
. TRBJ2-5 few TRBV20-1 TGCAGTGCTAGGGTGGCAGGGGGGGAGACCCAGTACTTC CSARVAGGETQYF
. TRBJ2-7 . TRBV6-2/TRBV6-3 TGTGCCAGCCGCCCCTGGCGGGCCTCCTACGAGCAGTACTTC CASRPWRASYEQYF
TRBD1 TRBJ1-6 . TRBV3-1 TGTGCCAGCAGCCAACAGACAGGGGGTCGATCACCCCTCCACTTT CASSQQTGGRSPLHF
TRBD2 TRBJ2-2 . TRBV12-3/TRBV12-4 TGTGCCAGCAGTTTAAGAGAGGGGTGGCTAGCGGGAGGCACCGGGGAGCTGTTTTTT CASSLREGWLAGGTGELFF
. TRBJ1-3 many TRBV30 TGTGCCTGGAGTGTAGTGAGCTCTGGAAACACCATATATTTT CAWSVVSSGNTIYF
TRBD2 TRBJ2-1 . TRBV27 TGTGCCAGCTGGGACTACAATGAGCAGTCCTTC CASWDYNEQSF
. TRBJ2-7 many TRBV7-2 TGTGCCAGCAGCTTAGAGAGAGGGGACTACGAGCAGTACTTC CASSLERGDYEQYF
. TRBJ2-1 . TRBV20-1 TGCAGTGCCTTAACAAGGGGCTCCCCCTACAATGAGCAGTTCTTC CSALTRGSPYNEQFF
TRBD2 TRBJ2-3 many TRBV30 TGTGCCTGGAGTTGGGCGGCGGGGGGCACAGATACGCAGTATTTT CAWSWAAGGTDTQYF
. TRBJ2-1 . TRBV6-5 TGTGCCAGCAGTTACCCCGGACTACCTTACAATGAGCAGTTCTTC CASSYPGLPYNEQFF
. TRBJ2-1 . TRBV5-1 TGCGCCAGCAGCCTTGCTACAGGGACGGGCAATGAGCAGTTCTTC CASSLATGTGNEQFF
. TRBJ2-2 . TRBV5-6 TGTGCCAGCAGCTTGGCCTTTGGTACCGGGGAGCTGTTTTTT CASSLAFGTGELFF
. TRBJ1-1 . TRBV29-1 TGCAGCGTTGCCCGGGGAGTGAACACTGAAGCTTTCTTT CSVARGVNTEAFF
. TRBJ1-5 . TRBV5-8 TGTGCCGGCAGCTCCTGGGGAAACGGCAATCAGCCCCAGCATTTT CAGSSWGNGNQPQHF
. TRBJ2-3 many TRBV30 TGTGCCTGGAGCGCGCGACAGTTTTCTAGCACAGATACGCAGTATTTT CAWSARQFSSTDTQYF
. TRBJ2-2 few TRBV6-1 TGTGCCAGCAAAGGGAACAGAAACACCGGGGAGCTGTTTTTT CASKGNRNTGELFF
. TRBJ1-5 many TRBV7-2 TGTGCCAGCAGCTTAACCTACATGGGGAGCAATCAGCCCCAGCATTTT CASSLTYMGSNQPQHF
TRBD1 TRBJ2-5 many TRBV11-2 TGTGCCAGCGGGAAGGGGACAGGGGGCTTGGGGACCCAGTACTTC CASGKGTGGLGTQYF
TRBD2 TRBJ2-1 few TRBV6-1 TGTGCCAGCACCTCCGGGGCTAGCGGGCCTATGAATGAGCAGTTCTTC CASTSGASGPMNEQFF
. TRBJ1-2 once TRBV9 TGTGCCAGCAACGGGGAGAACTATGGCTACACCTTC CASNGENYGYTF
TRBD1 TRBJ2-5 few TRBV5-6 TGTGCCAGCAGCCCACCGGACAGGGCGTACCAAGAGACCCAGTACTTC CASSPPDRAYQETQYF